The 29 T cell receptor beta chains reported below all come from one sample, sequenced in a study of identical twins. TCRdb itself ran the 5' RACE reads through MiXCR, one entry per CDR3 protein. Of 500,000 to 650,000 distinct CDR3 sequences detected, less than 9% appear once; the ten largest clones hold about 1.5%. These data were also reused for a study on yellow fever vaccine responses in identical twins.

What was sequenced was PBMCs. The receptors originated from a woman aged 18-29 years in good health.

The chain employs TRBV19 and TRBJ1-5, with 7 bases matching TRBD1. With 5 bases clipped from V and 6 bases from J, the junction kept 4 bases outside the gene matches. The germline V gene has CDR1 LNHDA and CDR2 SQIVND (reference sequence). This CDR3 is 13 amino acids long. The DNA for the CDR3 is TGTGCCAGTAGTGAGGGGGCTAGTCAGCCCCAGCATTTT. Encoded protein: CASSEGASQPQHF. The complete variable domain, with remaining parts taken from reference TRBV19 and TRBJ1-5, reads DGGITQSPKYLFRKEGQNVTLSCEQNLNHDAMYWYRQDPGQGLRLIYYSQIVNDFQKGDIAEGYSVSREKKESFPLTVTSAQKNPTAFYLCASSEGASQPQHFGDGTRLSIL.

This clonotype has a count of ten or more. The V gene is TRBV11-2, the J gene TRBJ1-3; 8 bases line up with TRBD1. The CDR3 runs to 15 residues. Germline CDR1 and CDR2: SGHAT and FQNNGV. The V and J ends lost 5 bases and 4 bases, in that order; junction bases with no gene match: 7. CDR3 sequence: CASSLQPGGGNTIYF. CDR3 coding DNA: TGTGCCAGCAGCCTCCAACCAGGGGGCGGAAACACCATATATTTT.

This chain connects TRBV28 to TRBJ1-1; D is undetermined. This CDR3 is 13 amino acids long. Germline CDR1 and CDR2: MDHEN and SYDVKM. V lost 7 bases and J lost 3, with 12 bases in between. CDR3 sequence: CASTGVKYTEAFF. In nucleotides, the CDR3 is TGTGCCAGCACTGGTGTTAAGTACACTGAAGCTTTCTTT.

This clonotype was seen at least ten times. The CDR3 DNA follows: TGTGCCAGCAGGTCCGGACTGTGGAATGAGCAGTTCTTC. Its protein product is CASRSGLWNEQFF. V and J are TRBV12-3 or TRBV12-4 and TRBJ2-1, with TRBD2 as a possible D gene (5 bases). Trimming removed 6 bases from V and 7 bases from J, with 13 bases in between. This CDR3 spans 13 amino acids.

This clonotype was observed a few times. V gene TRBV10-3 combines with J gene TRBJ2-1; 8 nucleotides match TRBD1. The V segment lost 4 bases and the J segment 4 bases; nucleotides outside the gene matches: 9. Germline loops: CDR1 ENHRY, CDR2 SYGVKD. The CDR3 is made up of 16 amino acids. The CDR3 nucleotides read TGTGCCATCAGTGGGGTCCCCCGGGACAGGTACAATGAGCAGTTCTTC. This encodes CAISGVPRDRYNEQFF.

The CDR3 here is CASRSGGSTGELFF. CDR3 DNA sequence: TGTGCCAGCAGATCAGGGGGCTCCACCGGGGAGCTGTTTTTT. J is TRBJ2-2 and V is TRBV5-6; TRBD1 agrees at 8 bases. The CDR3 has 14 residues. Germline CDR1 reads SGHDT; CDR2 reads YYEEEE. Trimming removed 5 bases from V and 4 bases from J; junction bases left unmatched: 4.

This chain connects TRBV11-2 to TRBJ2-1; a possible D gene is TRBD1 (5 bases). CDR1 is SGHAT, CDR2 FQNNGV, per germline. V was clipped by 5 bases and J by 6 bases, with 14 bases between them. The CDR3 contains 14 residues. The CDR3 loop reads CASSGLQGFNEQFF. CDR3 coding DNA: TGTGCCAGCAGCGGGCTCCAGGGATTCAATGAGCAGTTCTTC.

This clonotype has a count of ten or more. J is TRBJ1-4 and V is TRBV5-1; TRBD1 matches at 7 bases. Germline V gene data show CDR1 as SGHRS and CDR2 as YFSETQ. V dropped 5 bases and J dropped 6; count of bases not matched to a gene: 7. The CDR3 extends over 14 amino acids. The CDR3 reads CASSLTGSYEKLFF. In DNA, the CDR3 is TGCGCCAGCAGTTTGACAGGGTCGTATGAAAAACTGTTTTTT. Complete variable domain (other parts from reference TRBV5-1 and TRBJ1-4): KAGVTQTPRYLIKTRGQQVTLSCSPISGHRSVSWYQQTPGQGLQFLFEYFSETQRNKGNFPGRFSGRQFSNSRSEMNVSTLELGDSALYLCASSLTGSYEKLFFGSGTQLSVL.

V gene TRBV5-1 combines with J gene TRBJ2-2; D perhaps matches TRBD1 (5 bases). Germline CDR1 SGHRS, CDR2 YFSETQ. The length of the CDR3 is 15 residues. V lost 0 bases and J 6 bases, leaving 12 bases between the germline ends. The CDR3 sequence: CASSLAQVGSGELFF. The CDR3 DNA sequence: TGCGCCAGCAGCTTGGCACAGGTCGGGTCCGGGGAGCTGTTTTTT. Drawing the rest from reference TRBV5-1 and TRBJ2-2, the complete variable domain is KAGVTQTPRYLIKTRGQQVTLSCSPISGHRSVSWYQQTPGQGLQFLFEYFSETQRNKGNFPGRFSGRQFSNSRSEMNVSTLELGDSALYLCASSLAQVGSGELFFGEGSRLTVL.

The V and J genes are TRBV7-9 and TRBJ2-3; D gene ambiguous. This CDR3 is built from 14 residues. Germline loops: CDR1 SEHNR, CDR2 FQNEAQ (reference sequence). V gave up 1 base and J gave up 2 bases, with 7 bases separating them. CDR3 nucleotides: TGTGCCAGCAGCTTAGGCTGGACCACAGATACGCAGTATTTT. This codes for CASSLGWTTDTQYF.

At least ten counts were recorded for this clonotype. The rearrangement uses TRBV5-1 and TRBJ1-1; D is uncertain. Germline-derived CDR1 and CDR2 are SGHRS and YFSETQ. V lost 4 bases and J lost 3, with 10 bases in between. The CDR3 consists of 13 residues. CDR3: CASSVRRDTEAFF. CDR3 nucleotides: TGCGCCAGCAGCGTCCGCCGGGACACTGAAGCTTTCTTT.

The chain joins TRBV7-9 to TRBJ1-2; TRBD1 aligns across 7 bases. This CDR3 spans 14 amino acids. J gave up 5 bases and V 1 base, and 4 bases lay outside the gene matches. Germline-derived CDR1 and CDR2 are SEHNR and FQNEAQ (reference sequence). CDR3 in DNA: TGTGCCAGCAGCTTAGAGGGGGCCGGGTATGGCTACACCTTC. It specifies CASSLEGAGYGYTF.

Only a few counts were recorded for this clonotype. V gene TRBV7-6 combines with J gene TRBJ2-4, with 11 positions matching TRBD2. The V segment lost 3 bases and the J segment 8 bases; nucleotides outside the gene matches: 6. CDR1 SGHVS and CDR2 FNYEAQ come from the germline V gene. The CDR3 loop spans 15 amino acids. The CDR3 sequence: CASSFLAGGTDIQYF. The CDR3 nucleotides read TGTGCCAGCAGCTTCCTAGCGGGGGGCACGGACATTCAGTACTTC.

This clonotype was observed a few times. The chain carries TRBV20-1 and TRBJ2-5; tentative D call: TRBD1 (7 bases). Trimming shortened V by 7 bases and J by 3 bases, and 18 bases separated the two germline ends. The CDR3 spans 14 residues. Germline CDR1 and CDR2: DFQATT and SNEGSKA (reference sequence). The CDR3 reads CSVGDWTGEETQYF. CDR3 sequence (DNA): TGCAGTGTGGGGGACTGGACAGGTGAAGAGACCCAGTACTTC.

The CDR3 sequence: CASSVQPGLSYEQYF. The CDR3 nucleotides read TGTGCCAGCAGCGTCCAGCCGGGCCTGTCCTACGAGCAGTACTTC. The chain joins TRBV9 to TRBJ2-7; D unclear. V lost 2 bases to trimming and J lost 1 base, with 13 bases between them. CDR1 is SGDLS, CDR2 YYNGEE, per germline. The CDR3 spans 15 residues.

This clonotype was observed a handful of times. This chain connects TRBV4-1 to TRBJ1-5; no firm D call. The V end lost 4 bases, the J end lost 2 bases, and 15 bases lay between the germline ends. This CDR3 has 16 residues. The germline V gene encodes CDR1 MGHRA and CDR2 YSYEKL. The CDR3 nucleotides are TGCGCCAGCAGCCTCTACAACAAGGAGGGCAATCAGCCCCAGCATTTT. It translates to CASSLYNKEGNQPQHF.

This clonotype was seen a few times. The J gene is TRBJ1-5, the V gene TRBV2, with unresolved D. Germline lookup yields CDR1 SNHLY and CDR2 FYNNEI. The CDR3 is made up of 15 amino acids. The ends were cut back, 7 bases at V and 5 bases at J, with 18 bases in the middle. The CDR3 DNA follows: TGTGCCAGCAAGGGTTCCAGCGACGCTTATCAGCCCCAGCATTTT. Protein: CASKGSSDAYQPQHF.

This clonotype was counted between two and nine times. The chain is built from TRBV6-1 and TRBJ2-3, with 7 bases matching TRBD2. CDR1 is MNHNS and CDR2 is SASEGT in the germline V gene. The ends lost 6 bases at V and 4 bases at J; junction bases unmatched: 7. CDR3 length equals 14 residues. CDR3 in amino acids: CASSLADGADTQYF. CDR3 in DNA: TGTGCCAGCAGCCTAGCGGACGGTGCAGATACGCAGTATTTT.

The V and J genes are TRBV28 and TRBJ2-2, with D perhaps TRBD2 (6 bases). This CDR3 spans 16 amino acids. Germline CDR1 and CDR2: MDHEN and SYDVKM. V was pared by 3 bases and J by 3 bases, with 14 bases between. DNA of the CDR3: TGTGCCAGCAGTTTGTACCGGGACTGGGACACCGGGGAGCTGTTTTTT. Translating it yields CASSLYRDWDTGELFF.

The chain employs TRBV6-1 and TRBJ2-7; D unclear. V lost 6 bases and J lost 3, with 18 bases in between. The CDR3 has 15 residues. Germline CDR1 MNHNS, CDR2 SASEGT. CDR3 DNA: TGTGCCAGCAGCCAACCCACTGGGCTAGTCTACGAGCAGTACTTC. This sequence encodes CASSQPTGLVYEQYF.

V gene TRBV20-1 combines with J gene TRBJ2-5; TRBD2 agrees at 9 bases. The V gene end was trimmed by 8 bases and the J gene end by 1 base; junction bases not matched to a gene: 2. Germline CDR1 reads DFQATT; CDR2 reads SNEGSKA (reference sequence). This CDR3 is 12 amino acids long. CDR3 loop: CSLAGSQETQYF. CDR3 DNA sequence: TGCAGTCTAGCGGGGAGCCAAGAGACCCAGTACTTC.

This clonotype turned up a few times. The J gene is TRBJ2-5, the V gene TRBV4-2, with 11 bases aligning to TRBD2. The CDR3 has 16 amino acids. J was trimmed by 3 bases and V by 1 base; bases with no gene match: 4. The germline gives CDR1 LGHNA, CDR2 YNFKEQ. The CDR3 sequence is CASSQVLAGGKETQYF. The CDR3 DNA reads as TGTGCCAGCAGCCAAGTCTTAGCGGGGGGGAAAGAGACCCAGTACTTC.

This clonotype turned up a few times. This rearrangement joins TRBV6-1 to TRBJ1-6, with D possibly TRBD1 on 5 matching bases. Between the trimmed V and J ends, which lost 0 bases and 10 bases, there was a span of 16 bases. This CDR3 is built from 16 residues. Germline assignment: CDR1 MNHNS and CDR2 SASEGT. CDR3 in amino acids: CASSEALAAGESPLHF. Here the CDR3 DNA reads TGTGCCAGCAGTGAAGCATTGGCGGCGGGGGAATCACCCCTCCACTTT.

This clonotype was observed a few times. The V and J genes are TRBV6-5 and TRBJ2-5, with D possibly called TRBD1 or TRBD2 (5 bases each). Germline CDR1 is MNHEY and CDR2 is SVGAGI. CDR3 length: 15 residues. V was shortened by 0 bases and J by 2 bases, with 10 bases between the two germline ends. CDR3 nucleotide sequence: TGTGCCAGCAGTTACTCTCGGGACCATCAAGAGACCCAGTACTTC. Translation: CASSYSRDHQETQYF.

This clonotype appeared a single time. This sequence may be a read error, since a much larger clone differs from it by one base. The V call is TRBV4-1, the J call TRBJ2-2; 8 bases fit TRBD1. Looked up from germline, CDR1 is MGHRA and CDR2 is YSYEKL. This CDR3 region has 15 residues. The CDR3 reads CTSSQDNRGSGELFF. In nucleotides, the CDR3 is TGCACCAGCAGCCAAGATAACAGGGGGTCCGGGGAGCTGTTTTTT.

The chain couples TRBV28 to TRBJ2-5; maybe TRBD1 (6 bases). The CDR3 loop spans 16 amino acids. V was pared by 3 bases and J by 2 bases, with 16 bases between. Per the germline V gene, CDR1 is MDHEN and CDR2 is SYDVKM. In DNA, the CDR3 is TGTGCCAGCAGTTTCAGGGTCAGGGACAATCAAGAGACCCAGTACTTC. Its translation is CASSFRVRDNQETQYF.

This sequence joins TRBV4-1 and TRBJ1-5, with unresolved D. Germline V gene sequence: CDR1 MGHRA, CDR2 YSYEKL. Trimming removed 4 bases at V and 3 bases at J, with 16 bases between. The CDR3 contains 16 residues. For the CDR3, the DNA is TGCGCCAGCAGCCCCCAGCGGCAACATAACAATCAGCCCCAGCATTTT. As protein: CASSPQRQHNNQPQHF.

This clonotype was detected ten times or more. CDR3 nucleotide sequence: TGCGCCAGCAGCGAGGGACTAGCCCCCTCCTACGAGCAGTACTTC. Translated: CASSEGLAPSYEQYF. The chain combines TRBV5-1 with TRBJ2-7; 9 bases fit TRBD2. CDR1 and CDR2 (germline): SGHRS, YFSETQ. V shed 4 bases, J shed 0 bases, and the junction held 5 bases outside the gene matches. This CDR3 region has 15 residues.

The chain links TRBV6-2 or TRBV6-3 to TRBJ1-1, with 8 nucleotides matching TRBD1. This CDR3 is built from 14 residues. The junction had 8 bases not matched to a gene; V was cut back by 6 bases and J by 5 bases. Germline V gives CDR1 MNHEY, CDR2 SVGEGT. The CDR3 DNA reads TGTGCCAGCAGCAAGGACAGGGAGAGGACTGAAGCTTTCTTT. Amino acid sequence: CASSKDRERTEAFF.